These T cell receptor beta chains were read from a single sample in a study of blood T cell repertoires in COVID-19. The repertoire was sequenced with immunoSEQ multiplex PCR; TCRdb's copy has only in-frame clones and lacks some. The table has about 160,000 clones, approximately 80% seen once. The sequenced sample consisted of PBMCs or T cells enriched from blood (not recorded which). The receptor source for this set is a man aged 40-50 years who had recovered from COVID-19. Both conserved end residues are trimmed from each CDR3. A D gene is named only where the DNA matches it firmly. Some rows have no size entry. The others give once, few or many, or a class for an expanded clone.

CDR3aa: ASRGGDNTGELF
abundance: .
j_gene: TRBJ2-2
d_gene: TRBD2
v_gene: TRBV6-4

CDR3aa: ASSPGDNEQF
abundance: .
j_gene: TRBJ2-1
d_gene: .
v_gene: TRBV5-1

CDR3aa: ASSGQGGNQPQH
abundance: .
j_gene: TRBJ1-5
d_gene: TRBD1
v_gene: TRBV19

CDR3aa: ASSLFLQSGNTIY
abundance: .
j_gene: TRBJ1-3
d_gene: .
v_gene: TRBV7-2

CDR3aa: ASSPRTGQGEQY
abundance: .
j_gene: TRBJ2-7
d_gene: TRBD1
v_gene: TRBV7-2

CDR3aa: ASSLDSSPGNTIY
abundance: .
j_gene: TRBJ1-3
d_gene: .
v_gene: TRBV5-1

CDR3aa: AWSGNRGEAF
abundance: .
j_gene: TRBJ1-1
d_gene: .
v_gene: TRBV30

CDR3aa: AISESKGDTGELF
abundance: .
j_gene: TRBJ2-2
d_gene: .
v_gene: TRBV10-3

CDR3aa: AIGRRAGTGTVNEQF
abundance: few
j_gene: TRBJ2-1
d_gene: TRBD1
v_gene: TRBV10-3

CDR3aa: ASRSQARMNTEAF
abundance: .
j_gene: TRBJ1-1
d_gene: .
v_gene: TRBV27

CDR3aa: ASREGLVPGELF
abundance: few
j_gene: TRBJ2-2
d_gene: .
v_gene: TRBV19

CDR3aa: AWRRRISGTEAF
abundance: once
j_gene: TRBJ1-1
d_gene: .
v_gene: TRBV30

CDR3aa: ASSHNSSPAGDSNYGYT
abundance: .
j_gene: TRBJ1-2
d_gene: TRBD1
v_gene: TRBV5-1

CDR3aa: ASSIARTGSNTEAF
abundance: .
j_gene: TRBJ1-1
d_gene: TRBD1
v_gene: TRBV5-5

CDR3aa: ASSLDSLDEQF
abundance: .
j_gene: TRBJ2-1
d_gene: .
v_gene: TRBV11-3

CDR3aa: AAAEMNTEAF
abundance: .
j_gene: TRBJ1-1
d_gene: .
v_gene: TRBV30

CDR3aa: ASSSLPGGTEAF
abundance: .
j_gene: TRBJ1-1
d_gene: .
v_gene: TRBV5-1

CDR3aa: ASRRQGAGSPLH
abundance: .
j_gene: TRBJ1-6
d_gene: TRBD1
v_gene: TRBV11-2

CDR3aa: ASRHGGGRTDTQY
abundance: .
j_gene: TRBJ2-3
d_gene: TRBD2
v_gene: TRBV5-8

CDR3aa: ASRPPLIDQPQH
abundance: .
j_gene: TRBJ1-5
d_gene: .
v_gene: TRBV6-6

CDR3aa: ASSAGGDNIQY
abundance: .
j_gene: TRBJ2-4
d_gene: TRBD2
v_gene: TRBV5-1

CDR3aa: ASTGTGLYNEQF
abundance: .
j_gene: TRBJ2-1
d_gene: TRBD1
v_gene: TRBV25-1

CDR3aa: ASRRQTGELF
abundance: once
j_gene: TRBJ2-2
d_gene: .
v_gene: TRBV6-5

CDR3aa: ASSNSGQGVWPQH
abundance: once
j_gene: TRBJ1-5
d_gene: TRBD1
v_gene: TRBV19

CDR3aa: ASSIGSYGANVLT
abundance: many
j_gene: TRBJ2-6
d_gene: .
v_gene: TRBV19

CDR3aa: ASSYSTGGGQETQY
abundance: .
j_gene: TRBJ2-5
d_gene: TRBD1
v_gene: TRBV6-5

CDR3aa: ASSPLSGGGKNIQY
abundance: .
j_gene: TRBJ2-4
d_gene: TRBD2
v_gene: TRBV18

CDR3aa: ASRAGTGEAF
abundance: few
j_gene: TRBJ1-1
d_gene: TRBD1
v_gene: TRBV6-5

CDR3aa: ASSIGTANNEQF
abundance: .
j_gene: TRBJ2-1
d_gene: .
v_gene: TRBV7-9

CDR3aa: ATQGWAEAF
abundance: few
j_gene: TRBJ1-1
d_gene: TRBD1
v_gene: TRBV10-3

CDR3aa: ASSSPGQGVSTSTDTQY
abundance: once
j_gene: TRBJ2-3
d_gene: TRBD1
v_gene: TRBV13

CDR3aa: ASSITGGEVTQY
abundance: .
j_gene: TRBJ2-3
d_gene: TRBD2
v_gene: TRBV19

CDR3aa: ASSPSRGSPNEKLF
abundance: .
j_gene: TRBJ1-4
d_gene: .
v_gene: TRBV5-1

CDR3aa: ASSFTPGLAGGSYNEQF
abundance: .
j_gene: TRBJ2-1
d_gene: TRBD2
v_gene: TRBV28

CDR3aa: ASSPGTGVYTGELF
abundance: .
j_gene: TRBJ2-2
d_gene: TRBD1
v_gene: TRBV5-6

CDR3aa: ASSQAASVRGNTQY
abundance: .
j_gene: TRBJ2-3
d_gene: .
v_gene: TRBV3-1/TRBV3-2

CDR3aa: ASAQGPRTDTQY
abundance: .
j_gene: TRBJ2-3
d_gene: .
v_gene: TRBV19

CDR3aa: ASSGYLQGGGSGANVLT
abundance: .
j_gene: TRBJ2-6
d_gene: TRBD1
v_gene: TRBV5-1

CDR3aa: ASSPFLETQY
abundance: .
j_gene: TRBJ2-5
d_gene: .
v_gene: TRBV12-3/TRBV12-4

CDR3aa: ASSEGSGGHNEQF
abundance: once
j_gene: TRBJ2-1
d_gene: TRBD2
v_gene: TRBV2

CDR3aa: ASSQAGSWETQY
abundance: .
j_gene: TRBJ2-5
d_gene: TRBD2
v_gene: TRBV6-1

CDR3aa: AWSEPGQGINGYT
abundance: .
j_gene: TRBJ1-2
d_gene: TRBD1
v_gene: TRBV30

CDR3aa: ASSTGTANTEAF
abundance: .
j_gene: TRBJ1-1
d_gene: TRBD1
v_gene: TRBV2

CDR3aa: ASAPGGQNTEAF
abundance: .
j_gene: TRBJ1-1
d_gene: .
v_gene: TRBV5-1

CDR3aa: ASSPSGTQRNTIY
abundance: .
j_gene: TRBJ1-3
d_gene: .
v_gene: TRBV4-1

CDR3aa: ASSQSGAQWGYT
abundance: .
j_gene: TRBJ1-2
d_gene: .
v_gene: TRBV3-1/TRBV3-2

CDR3aa: AWRGAAGYGYT
abundance: .
j_gene: TRBJ1-2
d_gene: .
v_gene: TRBV30

CDR3aa: ASRLRQGMTPLH
abundance: many
j_gene: TRBJ1-6
d_gene: TRBD1
v_gene: TRBV2

CDR3aa: ASRYRIQPQH
abundance: once
j_gene: TRBJ1-5
d_gene: .
v_gene: TRBV5-8

CDR3aa: ATSLRGGNQPQH
abundance: many
j_gene: TRBJ1-5
d_gene: .
v_gene: TRBV15

CDR3aa: AWAPLTGTTGELF
abundance: .
j_gene: TRBJ2-2
d_gene: TRBD1
v_gene: TRBV30

CDR3aa: ASSFRQVSSANEKLF
abundance: .
j_gene: TRBJ1-4
d_gene: .
v_gene: TRBV27

CDR3aa: ASSLTTGGSISGNTIY
abundance: .
j_gene: TRBJ1-3
d_gene: TRBD1
v_gene: TRBV5-1

CDR3aa: ASSMGANSPLH
abundance: .
j_gene: TRBJ1-6
d_gene: .
v_gene: TRBV19

CDR3aa: ASRDDKVGDSPLH
abundance: .
j_gene: TRBJ1-6
d_gene: .
v_gene: TRBV6-5

CDR3aa: ASSGRDSGTYGYT
abundance: .
j_gene: TRBJ1-2
d_gene: TRBD1
v_gene: TRBV5-1

CDR3aa: ASSISRAGGNTIY
abundance: .
j_gene: TRBJ1-3
d_gene: .
v_gene: TRBV19

CDR3aa: ASSLVGGTYNEQF
abundance: .
j_gene: TRBJ2-1
d_gene: TRBD2
v_gene: TRBV5-5

CDR3aa: ASTRNPGQGVTGELF
abundance: .
j_gene: TRBJ2-2
d_gene: TRBD1
v_gene: TRBV19